This T cell receptor beta chain was profiled in a study of neurological immune-mediated disorders. It was by 5'RACE with 10-nucleotide random UMIs that the cDNA was made. From the 5' RACE reads, TCRdb called clonotypes with MiXCR, one entry per CDR3 protein. The sample holds about 35,000 distinct CDR3 sequences, approximately 4.2% seen once. Sample: PBMCs. This clonotype was obtained from a man aged 25 to 40 with multiple sclerosis.

CDR3 DNA sequence: TGCAGTGGAGTGGGGGAGTACCAAGAGACCCAGTACTTC. As protein: CSGVGEYQETQYF. V and J are TRBV20-1 and TRBJ2-5; D is tentatively TRBD1 or TRBD2 (5 bases each). The ends were cut back, 7 bases at V and 0 bases at J, with 12 bases in the middle. The V gene's germline CDR1 is DFQATT and CDR2 SNEGSKA (reference sequence). This CDR3 is 13 amino acids long.